These 19 T cell receptor beta chains share one sample of origin, sequenced in a study of T cells after yellow fever vaccination. One entry per CDR3 protein, called by TCRdb with MiXCR from the 5' RACE reads. Of 250,000 to 300,000 distinct CDR3 sequences in the sample, roughly 4.8% were seen once. The sample in question was CD4+ T cells sorted from PBMCs, obtained on the day of the yellow fever booster vaccination. All receptors come from a man aged 18 to 30 who received the YFV17D yellow fever vaccine.

This clonotype was counted at least ten times. The rearrangement links TRBV7-9 to TRBJ2-3; D uncertain. This CDR3 is built from 13 residues. CDR1 is SEHNR, CDR2 FQNEAQ, per germline (reference sequence). V lost 1 base to trimming and J lost 5 bases, with 7 bases between them. CDR3: CASSLDARDTQYF. CDR3 DNA sequence: TGTGCCAGCAGCTTAGATGCTAGAGATACGCAGTATTTT.

This clonotype was seen only a few times. This chain joins TRBV6-1 and TRBJ1-4, with D possibly TRBD1 on 6 matching bases. The V end lost 5 bases, the J end lost 2 bases, and 18 bases lay between the germline ends. Germline CDR1 reads MNHNS; CDR2 reads SASEGT. This CDR3 contains 17 residues. The CDR3 sequence is CASSLIGGGSTNEKLFF. The DNA for the CDR3 is TGTGCCAGCAGTCTAATCGGGGGGGGCAGCACTAATGAAAAACTGTTTTTT.

This clonotype was seen ten or more times. CDR3: CASSPQPGLALDTQYF. As DNA, the CDR3 is TGCGCCAGCAGCCCACAGCCGGGACTAGCATTAGATACGCAGTATTTT. The chain links TRBV4-1 to TRBJ2-3, with TRBD2 matching over 9 bases. This CDR3 is built from 16 residues. Germline assignment: CDR1 MGHRA and CDR2 YSYEKL. J gave up 5 bases and V 4 bases, and 10 bases lay outside the gene matches.

This clonotype was recorded a few times. The J gene is TRBJ2-2, the V gene TRBV19; D not resolved. This CDR3 contains 14 residues. The germline CDR1 and CDR2 sequences are LNHDA and SQIVND (reference sequence). The ends were cut back, 6 bases at V and 5 bases at J, with 13 bases in the middle. CDR3 in amino acids: CASRGPDLTGELFF. The DNA for the CDR3 is TGTGCCAGTAGGGGCCCGGACCTTACCGGGGAGCTGTTTTTT.

This clonotype has only a few counts. The V call is TRBV11-3, the J call TRBJ2-3; TRBD1 matches 7 bases. CDR3 length: 13 residues. V was clipped by 5 bases and J by 4 bases; unmatched bases: 3. Germline CDR1 and CDR2: SGHNT and YENEEA. The CDR3 nucleotides are TGTGCCAGCAGCGATCAGGGGGCAGATACGCAGTATTTT. It is translated as CASSDQGADTQYF.

This clonotype has a handful of counts. J is TRBJ1-3 and V is TRBV20-1; no definite D call. V was clipped by 4 bases and J by 0 bases, with 7 bases between them. This CDR3 comprises 13 residues. Per germline, CDR1 DFQATT and CDR2 SNEGSKA (reference sequence). CDR3 nucleotides: TGCAGTGCTATAGGGTTCTCTGGAAACACCATATATTTT. Translating gives CSAIGFSGNTIYF.

The rearrangement joins TRBV18 to TRBJ1-1; weak D call: TRBD1 (5 bases). This CDR3 contains 15 residues. V was pared by 3 bases and J by 3 bases, with 14 bases between. Germline CDR1 and CDR2: KGHSH and LQKENI. CDR3 region: CASSPDSAGYTEAFF. DNA for the CDR3: TGTGCCAGCTCACCCGACAGTGCTGGTTACACTGAAGCTTTCTTT.

The V call is TRBV18, the J call TRBJ1-6, with D unclear. This CDR3 contains 17 residues. Per the germline V gene, CDR1 is KGHSH and CDR2 is LQKENI. V gave up 3 bases and J gave up 8 bases, with 20 bases separating them. The CDR3 region has the DNA TGTGCCAGCTCACCCCTACGATTGGCTACGGTAGATTCACCCCTCCACTTT. Translated, it gives CASSPLRLATVDSPLHF. The full variable domain, completed using reference TRBV18 and TRBJ1-6, is NAGVMQNPRHLVRRRGQEARLRCSPMKGHSHVYWYRQLPEEGLKFMVYLQKENIIDESGMPKERFSAEFPKEGPSILRIQQVVRGDSAAYFCASSPLRLATVDSPLHFGNGTRLTVT.

V and J are TRBV5-1 and TRBJ1-6, with D uncertain. Trimming removed 2 bases at V and 5 bases at J, with 14 bases between. CDR3 size: 16 residues. Germline-derived CDR1 and CDR2 are SGHRS and YFSETQ. CDR3 DNA sequence: TGCGCCAGCAGCTTCGTGGCCGGCGGAAATAATTCACCCCTCCACTTT. Translating gives CASSFVAGGNNSPLHF.

This clonotype appeared a few times. This chain connects TRBV20-1 to TRBJ2-4; 7 bases are shared with TRBD2. Germline values: CDR1 DFQATT, CDR2 SNEGSKA (reference sequence). V trimming: 5 bases; J trimming: 8 bases; junction bases outside the gene matches: 15. This CDR3 spans 15 amino acids. In DNA, the CDR3 is TGCAGTGCTTCCAACGCAGCGGGGTCTCGGGACATTCAGTACTTC. Its protein is CSASNAAGSRDIQYF.

The rearrangement links TRBV6-5 to TRBJ1-1, with 7 positions matching TRBD1. The ends lost 6 bases at V and 6 bases at J; junction bases unmatched: 10. The CDR3 has 14 amino acids. Germline V gives CDR1 MNHEY, CDR2 SVGAGI. CDR3 in amino acids: CASRTDRAWAEAFF. As DNA, the CDR3 is TGTGCCAGCAGAACCGACAGGGCGTGGGCTGAAGCTTTCTTT.

The V and J genes are TRBV5-1 and TRBJ2-1; 8 bases are shared with TRBD2. This CDR3 is 13 amino acids long. Trimming removed 5 bases from V and 7 bases from J; junction bases left unmatched: 5. Germline lookup yields CDR1 SGHRS and CDR2 YFSETQ. CDR3 nucleotide sequence: TGCGCCAGCAGGGCGGGGGGTGTTAATGAGCAGTTCTTC. This sequence encodes CASRAGGVNEQFF.

This clonotype came up many times. J is TRBJ1-1 and V is TRBV7-9; TRBD1 might be the D (5 bases). Trimming shortened V by 5 bases and J by 3 bases, and 16 bases separated the two germline ends. Per the germline V gene, CDR1 is SEHNR and CDR2 is FQNEAQ (reference sequence). The CDR3 length is 15 residues. This CDR3 is CASSPRAGQYTEAFF. DNA for the CDR3: TGTGCCAGCAGCCCCCGGGCAGGACAATACACTGAAGCTTTCTTT.

The V call is TRBV5-1, the J call TRBJ2-3; the D gene could be TRBD1 or TRBD2 (5 bases each). The V gene's germline CDR1 is SGHRS and CDR2 YFSETQ. This CDR3 has 14 residues. V was shortened by 1 base and J by 5 bases, with 11 bases between the two germline ends. The CDR3 coding sequence is TGCGCCAGCAGCTTGAGGGGACGGGTAGATACGCAGTATTTT. Protein product: CASSLRGRVDTQYF.

This clonotype was counted a few times. This chain connects TRBV10-3 to TRBJ2-6; D unresolved. The CDR3 has 14 amino acids. The ends were cut back, 3 bases at V and 0 bases at J, with 3 bases in the middle. Germline V lookup: CDR1 ENHRY, CDR2 SYGVKD. As DNA, the CDR3 is TGTGCCATCAGTGATGGCTCTGGGGCCAACGTCCTGACTTTC. Its translation: CAISDGSGANVLTF.

This clonotype was detected only a few times. The rearrangement uses TRBV5-1 and TRBJ2-7; D unresolved. This CDR3 is 15 amino acids long. Germline V gives CDR1 SGHRS, CDR2 YFSETQ. The V end was cut by 2 bases, the J end by 4 bases, with 16 bases between. The CDR3 protein is CASSFGPALSYEQYF. CDR3 DNA: TGCGCCAGCAGCTTTGGTCCCGCACTTTCATACGAGCAGTACTTC.

The chain couples TRBV7-3 to TRBJ1-5; the match to TRBD1 covers 8 bases. Germline assignment: CDR1 SGHTA and CDR2 FQGTGA. There are 15 residues in the CDR3. V shed 5 bases, J shed 2 bases, and the junction held 5 bases outside the gene matches. CDR3 sequence (DNA): TGTGCCAGCAGCGCTACAGGGGGAGGCAATCAGCCCCAGCATTTT. Protein product: CASSATGGGNQPQHF.

At least ten counts were recorded for this clonotype. J is TRBJ2-4 and V is TRBV5-1; a weak D match, TRBD2 (5 bases). The CDR3 consists of 12 residues. Germline V gives CDR1 SGHRS, CDR2 YFSETQ. V was cut by 1 base and J by 6 bases, with 5 bases left in between. The CDR3 DNA reads TGCGCCAGCAGCTTGCGGGGAAACATTCAGTACTTC. Translating it yields CASSLRGNIQYF.

The V call is TRBV5-4, the J call TRBJ2-5, with D uncertain. This CDR3 has 14 amino acids. The germline V and J ends were trimmed by 1 base and 2 bases, with 9 bases remaining between them. Germline assignment: CDR1 SGHNT and CDR2 YYREEE (reference sequence). The CDR3 sequence: CASSLRAGQETQYF. Here the CDR3 DNA reads TGTGCCAGCAGCTTGAGGGCAGGACAAGAGACCCAGTACTTC.